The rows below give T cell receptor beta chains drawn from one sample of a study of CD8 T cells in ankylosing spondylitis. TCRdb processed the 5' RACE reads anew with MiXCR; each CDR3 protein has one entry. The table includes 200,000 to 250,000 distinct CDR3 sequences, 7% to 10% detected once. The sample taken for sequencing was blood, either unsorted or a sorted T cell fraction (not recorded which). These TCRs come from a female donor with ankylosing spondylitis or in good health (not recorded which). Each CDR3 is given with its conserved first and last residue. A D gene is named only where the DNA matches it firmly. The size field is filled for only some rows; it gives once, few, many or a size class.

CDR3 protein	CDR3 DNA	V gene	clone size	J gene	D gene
CASSLERYSTYEQYF	TGCGCCAGCAGCTTGGAGAGGTACAGTACCTACGAGCAGTACTTC	TRBV5-1	many	TRBJ2-7	NA
CSAGWGTSGTQETQYF	TGCAGTGCTGGATGGGGGACTAGCGGGACGCAAGAGACCCAGTACTTC	TRBV20-1	many	TRBJ2-5	TRBD2
CASSFPGQETQYF	TGCGCCAGCAGCTTTCCGGGGCAAGAGACCCAGTACTTC	TRBV5-1	NA	TRBJ2-5	NA
CASRGAGAETQYF	TGTGCCAGCAGAGGGGCGGGAGCTGAGACCCAGTACTTC	TRBV7-2	NA	TRBJ2-5	TRBD2
CASRVRVDEQFF	TGTGCCAGCAGAGTCCGGGTCGATGAGCAGTTCTTC	TRBV7-8	NA	TRBJ2-1	NA
CASSSMGEQFF	TGTGCCAGCAGTTCAATGGGGGAGCAGTTCTTC	TRBV6-2/TRBV6-3	many	TRBJ2-1	NA
CASSLRDRGPANTEAFF	TGCGCCAGCAGCCTACGGGACAGGGGCCCGGCGAACACTGAAGCTTTCTTT	TRBV5-1	NA	TRBJ1-1	TRBD1
CSAETGSRAPDTQYF	TGCAGTGCTGAGACAGGATCAAGAGCCCCAGATACGCAGTATTTT	TRBV20-1	many	TRBJ2-3	NA
CASTTRPIQGTSF	TGTGCCAGCACCACCCGACCCATACAGGGGACATCCTTC	TRBV7-9	many	TRBJ2-1	TRBD1
CASSPGQGYGYTF	TGTGCCAGCAGCCCCGGACAGGGCTATGGCTACACCTTC	TRBV5-5	many	TRBJ1-2	TRBD1
CSARDPMLGRLNTEAFF	TGCAGTGCTAGAGATCCCATGCTTGGACGTTTGAACACTGAAGCTTTCTTT	TRBV20-1	many	TRBJ1-1	NA
CASSPDSSNQPQHF	TGTGCCAGCAGTCCGGACAGCAGCAATCAGCCCCAGCATTTT	TRBV6-1	many	TRBJ1-5	NA
CASSLGTSGIDTQYF	TGCGCCAGCAGCCTTGGGACTAGCGGGATCGATACGCAGTATTTT	TRBV5-1	many	TRBJ2-3	TRBD2
CSARKTGAAEKLFF	TGCAGTGCGCGTAAGACAGGGGCCGCTGAAAAACTGTTTTTT	TRBV20-1	many	TRBJ1-4	TRBD1
CASSLEGGLGSPLHF	TGTGCCAGCAGCCTTGAGGGGGGGTTGGGTTCACCCCTCCACTTT	TRBV7-2	NA	TRBJ1-6	NA
CAWGRMSGANVLTF	TGTGCCTGGGGCCGGATGTCTGGGGCCAACGTCCTGACTTTC	TRBV30	few	TRBJ2-6	NA
CAVGQGAFEQYF	TGTGCCGTAGGACAGGGGGCCTTCGAGCAGTACTTC	TRBV6-5	many	TRBJ2-7	TRBD1
CSARPFTSGGADTQYF	TGCAGTGCTAGACCCTTTACTAGCGGGGGAGCAGATACGCAGTATTTT	TRBV20-1	many	TRBJ2-3	TRBD2
CASRRLGRNEQFF	TGTGCCAGCAGACGTCTCGGGCGGAATGAGCAGTTCTTC	TRBV6-1	many	TRBJ2-1	NA
CASRGQADTIYF	TGTGCCAGCAGGGGACAGGCGGACACCATATATTTT	TRBV2	many	TRBJ1-3	TRBD1
CASSLGGRRKNTEAFF	TGCGCCAGCAGCTTGGGAGGGAGACGGAAGAACACTGAAGCTTTCTTT	TRBV5-1	many	TRBJ1-1	NA
CSVEGIKGQLLAKNIQYF	TGCAGCGTTGAAGGAATAAAGGGGCAGCTACTAGCCAAAAACATTCAGTACTTC	TRBV29-1	many	TRBJ2-4	NA
CASSDTVDQLYEQYF	TGTGCCAGCAGCGATACAGTGGACCAGTTGTACGAGCAGTACTTC	TRBV7-2	NA	TRBJ2-7	NA
CASSITRYEQYF	TGTGCCAGCAGCATCACTAGGTACGAGCAGTACTTC	TRBV5-8	many	TRBJ2-7	NA
CASSYQTERGGYTF	TGTGCCAGCAGCTATCAGACGGAAAGGGGTGGCTACACCTTC	TRBV7-8	many	TRBJ1-2	NA
CATSDSPGPRGQFF	TGTGCCACCAGTGATTCCCCCGGGCCCCGAGGGCAGTTCTTC	TRBV24-1	many	TRBJ2-1	NA
CASSLAAGREGLEQFF	TGCGCCAGCAGCTTGGCAGCGGGGCGGGAGGGCCTTGAGCAGTTCTTC	TRBV5-1	many	TRBJ2-1	TRBD2
CASSLEQGSTDTQYF	TGTGCCAGCAGCTTAGAACAGGGGAGCACAGATACGCAGTATTTT	TRBV11-2	NA	TRBJ2-3	TRBD1
CASSPRDSSSYNEQFF	TGTGCCAGCAGCCCACGGGACAGTAGCTCCTACAATGAGCAGTTCTTC	TRBV7-9	many	TRBJ2-1	TRBD1
CASSKAGGGVDEQYF	TGTGCCAGCAGCAAGGCGGGCGGGGGCGTCGACGAGCAGTACTTC	TRBV11-2	many	TRBJ2-7	NA
CSVELKSNTGELFF	TGCAGCGTTGAGTTGAAGAGCAACACCGGGGAGCTGTTTTTT	TRBV29-1	many	TRBJ2-2	NA